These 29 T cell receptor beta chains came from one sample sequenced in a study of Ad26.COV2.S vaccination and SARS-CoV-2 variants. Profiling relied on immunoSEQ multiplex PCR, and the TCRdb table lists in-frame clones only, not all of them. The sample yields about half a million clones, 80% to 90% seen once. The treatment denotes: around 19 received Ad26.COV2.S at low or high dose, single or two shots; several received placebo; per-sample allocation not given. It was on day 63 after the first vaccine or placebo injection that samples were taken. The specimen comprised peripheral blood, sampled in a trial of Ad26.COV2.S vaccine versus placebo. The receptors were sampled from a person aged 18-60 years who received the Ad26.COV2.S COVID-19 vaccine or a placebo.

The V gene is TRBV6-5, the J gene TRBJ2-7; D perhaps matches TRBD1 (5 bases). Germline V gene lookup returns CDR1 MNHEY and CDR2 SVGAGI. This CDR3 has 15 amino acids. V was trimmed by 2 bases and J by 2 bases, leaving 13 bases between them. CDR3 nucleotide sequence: TGTGCCAGCAGTTACATGGCAGGGCTAACCTACGAGCAGTACTTC. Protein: CASSYMAGLTYEQYF.

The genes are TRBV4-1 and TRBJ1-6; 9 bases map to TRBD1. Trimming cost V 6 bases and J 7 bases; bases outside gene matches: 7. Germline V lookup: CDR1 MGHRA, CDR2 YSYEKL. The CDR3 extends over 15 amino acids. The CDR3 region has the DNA TGCGCCAGCAGGAACCCCGGGACAGGGAATTCACCCCTCCACTTT. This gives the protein CASRNPGTGNSPLHF.

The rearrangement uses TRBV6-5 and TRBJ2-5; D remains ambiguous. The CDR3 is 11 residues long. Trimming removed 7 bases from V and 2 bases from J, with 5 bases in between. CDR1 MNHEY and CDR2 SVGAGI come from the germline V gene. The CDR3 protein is CASTRQETQYF. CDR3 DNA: TGTGCCAGCACCCGACAAGAGACCCAGTACTTC.

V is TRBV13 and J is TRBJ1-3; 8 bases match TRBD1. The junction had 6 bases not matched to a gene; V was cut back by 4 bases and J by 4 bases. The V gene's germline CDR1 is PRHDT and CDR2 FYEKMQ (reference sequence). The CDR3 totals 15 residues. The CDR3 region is CASSSRTGSGNTIYF. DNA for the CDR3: TGTGCCAGCAGCTCAAGGACAGGGTCGGGAAACACCATATATTTT.

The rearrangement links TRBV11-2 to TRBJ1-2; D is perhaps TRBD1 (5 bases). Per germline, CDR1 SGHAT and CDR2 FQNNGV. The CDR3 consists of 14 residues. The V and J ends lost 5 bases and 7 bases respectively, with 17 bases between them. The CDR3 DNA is TGTGCCAGCAGCCCAACAACCGGGACGATTGGCTACACCTTC. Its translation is CASSPTTGTIGYTF.

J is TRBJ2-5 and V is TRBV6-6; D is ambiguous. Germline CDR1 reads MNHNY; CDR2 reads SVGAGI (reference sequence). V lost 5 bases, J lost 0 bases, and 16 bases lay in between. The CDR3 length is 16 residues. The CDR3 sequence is CASSVTRTEYQETQYF. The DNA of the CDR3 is TGTGCCAGCAGTGTAACCAGGACGGAGTACCAAGAGACCCAGTACTTC.

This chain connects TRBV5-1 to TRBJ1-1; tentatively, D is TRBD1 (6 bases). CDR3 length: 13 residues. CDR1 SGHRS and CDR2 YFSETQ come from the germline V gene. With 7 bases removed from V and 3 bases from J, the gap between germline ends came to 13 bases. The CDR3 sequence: CASSTTGYTEAFF. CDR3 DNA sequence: TGCGCCAGCTCTACGACAGGCTACACTGAAGCTTTCTTT.

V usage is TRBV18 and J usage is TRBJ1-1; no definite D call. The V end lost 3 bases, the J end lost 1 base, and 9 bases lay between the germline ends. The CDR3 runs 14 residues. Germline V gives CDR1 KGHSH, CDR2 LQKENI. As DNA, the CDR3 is TGTGCCAGCTCACCCGACGGAAAGAACACTGAAGCTTTCTTT. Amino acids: CASSPDGKNTEAFF.

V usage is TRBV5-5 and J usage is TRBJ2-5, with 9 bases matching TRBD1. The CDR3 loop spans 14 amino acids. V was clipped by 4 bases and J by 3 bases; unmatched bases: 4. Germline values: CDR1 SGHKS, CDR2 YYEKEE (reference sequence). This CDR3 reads CASSRDRVEETQYF. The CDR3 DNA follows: TGTGCCAGCAGCCGGGACAGGGTCGAAGAGACCCAGTACTTC. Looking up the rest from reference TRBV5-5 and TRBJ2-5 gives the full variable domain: DAGVTQSPTHLIKTRGQQVTLRCSPISGHKSVSWYQQVLGQGPQFIFQYYEKEERGRGNFPDRFSARQFPNYSSELNVNALLLGDSALYLCASSRDRVEETQYFGPGTRLLVL.

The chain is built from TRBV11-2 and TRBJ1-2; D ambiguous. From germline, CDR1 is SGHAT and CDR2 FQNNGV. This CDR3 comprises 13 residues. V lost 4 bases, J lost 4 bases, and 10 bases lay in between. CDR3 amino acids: CASSSLRSYGYTF. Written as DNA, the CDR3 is TGTGCCAGCAGCTCTCTCCGCTCCTATGGCTACACCTTC.

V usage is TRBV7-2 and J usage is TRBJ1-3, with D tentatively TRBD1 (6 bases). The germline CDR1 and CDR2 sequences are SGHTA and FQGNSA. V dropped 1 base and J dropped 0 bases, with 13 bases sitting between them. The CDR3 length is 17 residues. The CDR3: CASSLGGAKSSGNTIYF. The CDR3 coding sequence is TGTGCCAGCAGCTTAGGGGGGGCCAAGAGCTCTGGAAACACCATATATTTT.

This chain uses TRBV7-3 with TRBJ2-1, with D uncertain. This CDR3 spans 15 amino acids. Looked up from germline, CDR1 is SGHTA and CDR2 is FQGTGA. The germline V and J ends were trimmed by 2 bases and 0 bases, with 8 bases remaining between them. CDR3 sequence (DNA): TGTGCCAGCAGCTTATTTGGCAACTCCTACAATGAGCAGTTCTTC. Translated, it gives CASSLFGNSYNEQFF.

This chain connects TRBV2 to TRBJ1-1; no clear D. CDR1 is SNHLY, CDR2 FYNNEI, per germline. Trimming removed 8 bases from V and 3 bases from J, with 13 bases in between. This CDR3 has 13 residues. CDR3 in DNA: TGTGCCAGCGGGAGGGTGGCGGACACTGAAGCTTTCTTT. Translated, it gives CASGRVADTEAFF.

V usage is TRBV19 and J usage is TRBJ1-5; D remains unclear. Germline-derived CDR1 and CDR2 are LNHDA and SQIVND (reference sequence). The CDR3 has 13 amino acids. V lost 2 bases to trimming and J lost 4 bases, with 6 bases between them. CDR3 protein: CASSIWQNQPQHF. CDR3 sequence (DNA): TGTGCCAGTAGTATATGGCAGAATCAGCCCCAGCATTTT.

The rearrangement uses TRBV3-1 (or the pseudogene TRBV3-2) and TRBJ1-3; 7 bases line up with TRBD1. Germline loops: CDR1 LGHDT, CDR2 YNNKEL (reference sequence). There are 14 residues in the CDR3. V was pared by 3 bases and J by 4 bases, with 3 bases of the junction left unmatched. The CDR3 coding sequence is TGTGCCAGCAGCCACGGGACAGTAGGAAACACCATATATTTT. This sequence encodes CASSHGTVGNTIYF.

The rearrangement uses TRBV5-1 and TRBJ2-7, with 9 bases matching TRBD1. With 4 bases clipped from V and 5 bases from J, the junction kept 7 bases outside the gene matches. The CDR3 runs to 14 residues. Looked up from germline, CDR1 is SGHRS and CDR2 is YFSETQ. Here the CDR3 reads CASSIRTGEDEQYF. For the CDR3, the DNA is TGCGCCAGCAGCATCCGGACAGGGGAGGACGAGCAGTACTTC.

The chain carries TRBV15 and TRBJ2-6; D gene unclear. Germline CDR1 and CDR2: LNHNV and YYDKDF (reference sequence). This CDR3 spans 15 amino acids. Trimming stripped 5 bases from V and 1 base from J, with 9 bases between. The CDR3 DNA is TGTGCCACCAGCGGGGATCGATCTGGGGCCAACGTCCTGACTTTC. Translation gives CATSGDRSGANVLTF.

CDR3 sequence: CASSYNRDHSYNEQFF. CDR3 bases: TGTGCCAGCAGCTACAACAGGGACCACTCCTACAATGAGCAGTTCTTC. The rearrangement joins TRBV7-3 to TRBJ2-1, with D maybe TRBD1 (6 bases). Germline V gene lookup returns CDR1 SGHTA and CDR2 FQGTGA. V lost 4 bases and J lost 0, with 13 bases in between. CDR3 length: 16 residues.

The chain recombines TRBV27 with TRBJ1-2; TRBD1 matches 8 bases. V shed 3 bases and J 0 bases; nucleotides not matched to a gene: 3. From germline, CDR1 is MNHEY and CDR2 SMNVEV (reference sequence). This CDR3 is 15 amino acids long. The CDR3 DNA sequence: TGTGCCAGCAGTTTGACAGGGGATCCTAACTATGGCTACACCTTC. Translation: CASSLTGDPNYGYTF.

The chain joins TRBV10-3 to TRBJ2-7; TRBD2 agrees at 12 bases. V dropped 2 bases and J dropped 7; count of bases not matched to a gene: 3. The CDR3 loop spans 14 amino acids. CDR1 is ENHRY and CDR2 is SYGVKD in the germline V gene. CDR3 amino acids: CAISENLAGGEQYF. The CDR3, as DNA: TGTGCCATCAGTGAGAATCTAGCGGGGGGGGAGCAGTACTTC.

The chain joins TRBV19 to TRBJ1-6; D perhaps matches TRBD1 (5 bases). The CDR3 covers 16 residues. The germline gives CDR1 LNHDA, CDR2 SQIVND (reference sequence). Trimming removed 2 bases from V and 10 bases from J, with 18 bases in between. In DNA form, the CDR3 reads TGTGCCAGTAGTATATCGTGGGCAGGGCGACGATCACCCCTCCACTTT. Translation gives CASSISWAGRRSPLHF.

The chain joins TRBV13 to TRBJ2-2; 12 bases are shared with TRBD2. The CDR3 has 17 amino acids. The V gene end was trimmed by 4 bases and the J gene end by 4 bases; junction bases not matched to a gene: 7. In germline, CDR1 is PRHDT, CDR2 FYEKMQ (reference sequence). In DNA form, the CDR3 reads TGTGCCAGCAGCTCTGAAGGACTAGCGGGGATCACCGGGGAGCTGTTTTTT. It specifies CASSSEGLAGITGELFF.

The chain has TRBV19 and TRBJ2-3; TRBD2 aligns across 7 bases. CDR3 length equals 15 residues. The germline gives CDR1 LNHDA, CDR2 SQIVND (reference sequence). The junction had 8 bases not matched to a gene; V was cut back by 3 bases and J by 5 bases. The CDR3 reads CASSIVLLARDTQYF. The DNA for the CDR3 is TGTGCCAGTAGTATTGTTCTACTAGCGAGAGATACGCAGTATTTT. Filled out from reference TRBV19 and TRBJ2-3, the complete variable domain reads DGGITQSPKYLFRKEGQNVTLSCEQNLNHDAMYWYRQDPGQGLRLIYYSQIVNDFQKGDIAEGYSVSREKKESFPLTVTSAQKNPTAFYLCASSIVLLARDTQYFGPGTRLTVL.

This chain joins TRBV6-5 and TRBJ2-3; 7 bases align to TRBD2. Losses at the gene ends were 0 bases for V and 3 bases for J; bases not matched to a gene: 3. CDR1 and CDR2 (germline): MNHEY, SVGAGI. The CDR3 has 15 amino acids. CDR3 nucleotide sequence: TGTGCCAGCAGTTACTCCGGGACTACAACAGATACGCAGTATTTT. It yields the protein CASSYSGTTTDTQYF.

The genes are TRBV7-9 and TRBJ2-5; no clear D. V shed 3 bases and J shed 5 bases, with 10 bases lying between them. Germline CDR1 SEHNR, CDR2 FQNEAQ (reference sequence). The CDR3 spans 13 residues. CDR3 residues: CASSFGLVETQYF. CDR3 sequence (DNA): TGTGCCAGCAGCTTCGGTCTGGTGGAGACCCAGTACTTC. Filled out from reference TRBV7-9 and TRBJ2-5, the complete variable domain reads DTGVSQNPRHKITKRGQNVTFRCDPISEHNRLYWYRQTLGQGPEFLTYFQNEAQLEKSRLLSDRFSAERPKGSFSTLEIQRTEQGDSAMYLCASSFGLVETQYFGPGTRLLVL.

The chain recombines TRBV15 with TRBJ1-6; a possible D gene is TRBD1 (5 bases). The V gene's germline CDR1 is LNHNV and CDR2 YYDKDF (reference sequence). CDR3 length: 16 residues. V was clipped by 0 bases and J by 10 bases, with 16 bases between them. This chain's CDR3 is CATSRDRAGSKSPLHF. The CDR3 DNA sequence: TGTGCCACCAGCAGAGATCGGGCAGGGTCCAAATCACCCCTCCACTTT.

Written as DNA, the CDR3 is TGTGCCAGCAGCCCCACTAGCGGGAGGGCCACAGATACGCAGTATTTT. Translated: CASSPTSGRATDTQYF. V and J are TRBV3-1 (or the pseudogene TRBV3-2) and TRBJ2-3; TRBD2 agrees at 13 bases. The V gene's germline CDR1 is LGHDT and CDR2 YNNKEL (reference sequence). Trimming removed 4 bases from V and 2 bases from J; junction bases left unmatched: 3. The CDR3 totals 16 residues.

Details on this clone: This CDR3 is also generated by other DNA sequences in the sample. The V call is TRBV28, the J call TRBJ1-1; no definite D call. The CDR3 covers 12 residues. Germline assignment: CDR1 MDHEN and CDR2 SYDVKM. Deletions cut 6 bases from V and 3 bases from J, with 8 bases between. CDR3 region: CASSLRHTEAFF. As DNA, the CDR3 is TGTGCCAGCAGCCTTAGACACACTGAAGCTTTCTTT.

Written as DNA, the CDR3 is TGTGCCAGCAGCCTGCGTGCGGGGGGGGCCTACGAGCAGTACTTC. Translated: CASSLRAGGAYEQYF. V usage is TRBV7-2 and J usage is TRBJ2-7; the match to TRBD2 covers 9 bases. Germline V lookup: CDR1 SGHTA, CDR2 FQGNSA. V dropped 5 bases and J dropped 2; count of bases not matched to a gene: 7. The CDR3 consists of 15 residues.